This T cell receptor beta chain was recorded in a study of cytomegalovirus exposure and HLA in healthy donors (dated by TCRdb to about 2017). In the study overall: According to an earlier analysis of around 600 of the donors, some 180 million T cells yielded some 110 million unique TCR beta sequences and around 300 Gb of sequence data. An early release covering approximately 600 HLA-typed donors comprised approximately 300 gigabases of sequencing data and tens of millions of unique TCR sequences. Of the approximately 370 genotyped donors, 80% to 90% were placed in the genetic ancestry cluster associated with self-reported Caucasian donors. The study aimed to test whether signatures of past pathogen exposure could be identified by cataloging public T cell receptors. The study used immunosequencing to profile the T cell repertoires of several hundred subjects and linked those repertoires to cytomegalovirus serostatus. In addition to the first cohort of roughly 670 subjects, a separate validation cohort of approximately 130 different subjects was used. To predict cytomegalovirus infection status, the study brought together high-throughput TCR immunosequencing, statistical association of individual TCRs with disease status, and machine learning. To study patterns of TCR occurrence, a later analysis re-analyzed previously published TCR beta repertoires from 700 or so donors and added high-resolution HLA genotyping. Rather than using new phenotypic data, the later analysis identified candidate immune exposures from TCR beta sequences and from how often those sequences occurred across donors. To decide whether each TCR beta V gene segment behaved as functional or pseudogenic, an earlier analysis of fewer than 750 of the donors relied on high-throughput TCR beta sequencing. Alongside the repertoire data, information on donor age, sex, ethnicity and CMV serostatus was compiled. A later genetic analysis took genome-wide SNP genotypes for about three fifths of the 666 donors and used that subset as a discovery cohort. Every discovery cohort repertoire had been produced on one sequencing platform. HLA typing included class I and class II loci at four-digit resolution. The number of donors typed differed by locus, with about 629-630 for A, B, C, DRB1 and DQB1, around 500 for DQA1, nearly 610 for DPA1, and 450 to 480 for DPB1. Several DR-DQ haplotypes were handled as single units for association and clustering because linkage in the cohort was strong. Among some 410 genotyped donors of the cohort, an average of about 240,000 unique TCR beta nucleotide sequences was sequenced per donor, of which about 18% were non-productive.

The cohort comprised around 700 healthy bone marrow donors. All cohort members were sampled while nominally healthy, although unrecorded immune exposures were likely present. The donor was CMV seropositive and was included in the group of 250 to 350 seropositive cohort members. A peripheral blood sample was collected from each donor, and TCR beta sequencing was performed on peripheral blood mononuclear cells. The Qiagen DNeasy Blood Extraction Kit was used to extract genomic DNA from the blood cell samples. Study-level results and caveats: According to a later genetic analysis, donors in an Asian-associated ancestry cluster had fewer N-insertions in productive TCRs than the approximately 690-donor mean. In this cohort, only TCR beta chains were sequenced, and detectable features were limited by the absence of alpha or paired-chain data. A total of 150 or so TCR beta chains were listed by the study as associated with cytomegalovirus. In a later analysis, TCR association rates were found to vary across HLA loci, with the most associated TCRs seen for DRB1 alleles and the fewest for HLA-C alleles. Assigning TCR associations to individual alleles was difficult when HLA alleles, especially DR and DQ, strongly co-occurred. In a later genetic analysis, a missense DCLRE1C variant was associated with V-gene and J-gene trimming of TCR beta chains, and the association was replicated in an independent cohort. Immune exposure information for the cohort was limited to CMV serostatus. Compared with equally common non-associated chains, HLA-associated TCR beta chains in a later analysis were more clonally expanded and had lower generation probabilities. Most TCR sequences were seen in very few donors, while some public TCRs were found in many individuals. The earlier analysis of around 600 of the donors excluded roughly 17 rarely observed V segments, including chromosome 9 orphons, because counts were too low. It was suggested by the authors that the approach could potentially be generalized to other disease states and immunological phenotypes. Because HLA typing was missing for some donors at each locus, association tests included only the typed subset. The presence/absence analyses assumed that sequencing depth was roughly uniform across donors, and that assumption may not be true. In a later analysis, several top co-occurrence clusters were reported to appear linked to parvovirus B19, influenza, CMV and Epstein-Barr virus. Because the 87-base-pair reads could not distinguish some IMGT-functional V segments, including TRBV6-2 and TRBV6-3, those segments were excluded. In a later analysis, most CMV-associated TCR beta chains were found to appear HLA-restricted, with HLA associations seemingly driven largely by CMV exposure. The classifier was reported to diagnose cytomegalovirus status with high specificity and sensitivity in both the original and validation cohorts. Linkage disequilibrium might explain the correlated functional status among segregating V segments, but an unknown experimental factor could not be ruled out. A few of the identified cytomegalovirus-associated TCR beta chains were confirmed in vitro to be specific for cytomegalovirus antigens. A further reported finding was that TCR beta sequences accurately predicted the HLA-A and HLA-B alleles for most subjects in the first cohort. Specific HLA alleles were associated with 15,000 to 20,000 TCR beta sequences at a false discovery rate of 0.05 in a later analysis. Broadly in line with IMGT annotations, most TCR beta V segments showed up in productive rearrangements about 90% or about 30% of the time in an earlier analysis of around 550 of the donors. A group of highly shared sequence variants was considered likely to be a technical artifact of the sequencing pipeline.

Preparation of the library involved the immunoSEQ multiplex PCR assay. A mixture of 60 forward primers for TCR Vbeta segments and 13 reverse primers for TCR Jbeta segments was used in the multiplex PCR. The CDR3 region of rearranged TCR beta genes was amplified from genomic DNA with a multiplex PCR assay. Amplified TCR beta libraries were sequenced as 87-base-pair reads on the Illumina HiSeq System. The authors' analysis ran thus. A later analysis counted tens of millions of unique TCR beta chains across the 666 repertoires, and some 11 million of these chains were shared by at least two donors. To remove PCR and sequencing errors, raw reads were error-corrected and collapsed into unique sequences using a nearest-neighbor algorithm that merged closely related sequences. To assign V, D and J gene segments, CDR3 sequences were aligned to IMGT reference sequences. For a sequence to be retained, a match of at least six nucleotides to both a V gene segment and a J gene segment was required. A rearrangement counted as productive if the CDR3 had no stop codons and remained in frame with V and J, and every other rearrangement counted as non-productive. CDR3 was defined according to IMGT convention as the region running from the second conserved V-encoded cysteine to the conserved J-encoded phenylalanine. The earlier analysis of a few hundred of the donors excluded sequences that lacked an unambiguous match to a single V gene segment. An earlier analysis of roughly 590 of the donors called V segments functional above 56.7% productive rearrangements and segregating when the between-donor standard deviation exceeded 5%. A statistical classification framework was built for diagnosing cytomegalovirus status from the catalog of TCR beta chain sequences. V and J gene assignment, in a later analysis, came from comparing TCR nucleotide sequences with IMGT/GENE-DB human TR gene sequences. The TCRdist pipeline was used in a later analysis to assign CDR3 sequences and most-parsimonious VDJ recombination scenarios. A later analysis defined each TCR beta chain by its CDR3 amino acid sequence plus V-gene family, and excluded reads lacking a unique V-gene family. As a way to deal with suspected cross-contamination and a sequencing artifact, a later analysis dropped 450 to 600 nucleotide sequences that were highly shared and had low generation probability. In a later analysis, a clonal expansion index was calculated for each public chain from normalized within-repertoire ranks of inferred template counts. Generation probabilities in a later analysis came from a VDJ recombination model fitted to out-of-frame rearrangements, and those results were checked against IGoR. In a later analysis, hypergeometric tests were used to score TCR-TCR, TCR-HLA and TCR-CMV co-occurrence, with a repertoire-size bias correction applied to TCR pairs. A later analysis estimated false discovery rates by permuting HLA or CMV assignments 20 times. In a later analysis, co-occurring TCRs were grouped using DBSCAN, and TCRdist sequence similarity was added for clustering within HLA-allele-positive subsets. Repertoires with fewer than 30,000 or more than 120,000 public chains, plus five repertoires with anomalous nucleotide sharing, were excluded from co-occurrence clustering. TCRdb mirrors the immuneACCESS table, restricted to in-frame sequences. Some clones are absent from its copies; in checked studies, under half trace to an unresolved V gene, and the reason for the others is unknown. V and J calls and clone size are as listed in that table; D and trimming were resolved from the DNA. This sample gives 110,000 or so clones in total; around 77% of them show up just once. The biggest ten clones account for about 5% of the sample.

Here V drops 3 bases and J drops 0 bases, and the junction holds 10 bases not matched to any gene. The CDR3 goes from the cysteine to the phenylalanine over 17 residues. The retained sequence is limited to the CDR3, 51 bases, with the frame set at the first base. Looking up the germline V gene yields CDR1 SGHVS and CDR2 FQNEAQ. Concerning this clone itself: Its cognate antigen has yet to be identified. No quality values exist for individual bases; no much larger clone is one base distant.

The chain couples TRBV7-8 to TRBJ2-7; 8 middle bases align to TRBD2. The TCR was taken from a woman aged 25 to 39 in good health and CMV-seropositive. Sequencing input: PBMCs. The DNA sequence reads TGTGCCAGCAGCTTCCCCGGGGTAGCGGGGAACTCCTACGAGCAGTACTTC. Protein translation: CASSFPGVAGNSYEQYF.